The next 30 T cell receptor beta chains were all read from a single sample in a study of CD8 T cells in Susac syndrome. After extraction with the RNeasy kit, roughly 0.45 to 1 ug of the RNA was reverse transcribed using random hexamers. TCRdb reprocessed the immunoSEQ multiplex PCR reads with MiXCR, giving one entry per CDR3 protein. Of approximately 260,000 distinct CDR3 sequences detected, 90% to 97% appear once; the ten largest clones hold approximately 0.094%. Material: CD4+ T cells from PBMCs. The receptors originated from a human donor with Susac syndrome.

CDR3 bases: TGTGCCACCAGCAGAGTTTTACGGAAGAGCGGGTCCAACGAGCAGTACTTC. This translates into CATSRVLRKSGSNEQYF. V and J are TRBV15 and TRBJ2-7; D may be TRBD2 (6 bases). The CDR3 totals 17 residues. Trimming removed 1 base from V and 5 bases from J, with 21 bases in between. Germline V gene data show CDR1 as LNHNV and CDR2 as YYDKDF (reference sequence).

J is TRBJ1-2 and V is TRBV12-3 or TRBV12-4; D is unclear. Between the trimmed V and J ends, which lost 2 bases and 10 bases, there was a span of 14 bases. This CDR3 has 13 amino acids. The CDR3 nucleotides are TGTGCCAGCAGTTTACCTCGTTCGGGAGACTACACCTTC. Translated, it gives CASSLPRSGDYTF.

The chain combines TRBV20-1 with TRBJ2-5; 7 bases match TRBD1. V shed 0 bases, J shed 5 bases, and the junction held 12 bases outside the gene matches. Germline assignment: CDR1 DFQATT and CDR2 SNEGSKA (reference sequence). The CDR3 sequence is 16 residues long. The CDR3 region has the DNA TGCAGTGCTAGAGATAGGAGCGGCAGGGGGTCTGAGACCCAGTACTTC. This encodes CSARDRSGRGSETQYF.

The chain carries TRBV7-9 and TRBJ1-3; D might be TRBD1 (6 bases). Trimming pared 6 bases from V and 0 bases from J, leaving 12 bases between. The CDR3 loop spans 15 amino acids. Germline V lookup: CDR1 SEHNR, CDR2 FQNEAQ (reference sequence). The CDR3 is CASRPAGASGNTIYF. The CDR3 DNA follows: TGTGCCAGCAGACCAGCGGGGGCCTCTGGAAACACCATATATTTT.

The rearrangement links TRBV28 to TRBJ2-5; D gene unclear. With 5 bases removed from V and 1 base from J, the gap between germline ends came to 11 bases. From germline, CDR1 is MDHEN and CDR2 SYDVKM. The CDR3 runs to 14 residues. This chain's CDR3 is CASSPTALQETQYF. The CDR3 nucleotides read TGTGCCAGCAGTCCCACAGCCCTCCAAGAGACCCAGTACTTC.

The chain is built from TRBV9 and TRBJ1-1; tentative D call: TRBD1 (6 bases). From germline, CDR1 is SGDLS and CDR2 YYNGEE. V dropped 3 bases and J dropped 3 bases, with 15 bases sitting between them. The CDR3 runs 15 residues. The CDR3 sequence is CASSARGSRDTEAFF. CDR3 bases: TGTGCCAGCAGCGCCAGGGGTTCGCGGGACACTGAAGCTTTCTTT.

This clonotype has more than one count but fewer than ten. This chain joins TRBV28 and TRBJ1-5; D uncertain. CDR3 length: 12 amino acids. Germline V CDR1 and CDR2: MDHEN, SYDVKM. Trimming took off 1 base at V and 6 bases at J, with 4 bases between the two ends. The CDR3 loop is CASSLSRQPQHF. CDR3 nucleotide sequence: TGTGCCAGCAGTTTATCTCGTCAGCCCCAGCATTTT.

The chain uses TRBV4-2 and TRBJ2-5; 12 bases map to TRBD2. CDR1 is LGHNA and CDR2 is YNFKEQ in the germline V gene. This CDR3 is built from 17 residues. Germline trimming cut 3 bases from V and 2 bases from J; bases unmatched to any gene: 7. CDR3 protein: CASSQVWTSGEQETQYF. DNA for the CDR3: TGTGCCAGCAGCCAGGTGTGGACTAGCGGGGAACAAGAGACCCAGTACTTC.

A single count supports this clonotype. The CDR3 DNA sequence: TGCAGCACCGGTCAAGGGGTAGTAGGTGAAAAACTGTTTTTT. Translated: CSTGQGVVGEKLFF. This chain joins TRBV29-1 and TRBJ1-4, with a tentative D call TRBD1 (5 bases). CDR1 SQVTM and CDR2 ANQGSEA come from the germline V gene. With 8 bases removed from V and 7 bases from J, the gap between germline ends came to 20 bases. The CDR3 totals 14 residues.

The chain uses TRBV28 and TRBJ2-1, with a weak D call TRBD2 (5 bases). The germline V gene has CDR1 MDHEN and CDR2 SYDVKM. Trimming removed 1 base from V and 0 bases from J, with 10 bases in between. The CDR3 covers 16 residues. The CDR3 nucleotides read TGTGCCAGCAGTTTATATGTTGGGAGCTCCTACAATGAGCAGTTCTTC. This sequence encodes CASSLYVGSSYNEQFF.

This rearrangement joins TRBV28 to TRBJ2-1; D gene uncertain. Germline V gene data show CDR1 as MDHEN and CDR2 as SYDVKM. The CDR3 length is 12 residues. V was shortened by 3 bases and J by 10 bases, with 10 bases between the two germline ends. The CDR3 here is CASSFPAREQFF. Here the CDR3 DNA reads TGTGCCAGCAGTTTCCCTGCCCGGGAGCAGTTCTTC.

This chain connects TRBV6-5 to TRBJ1-1; D is unclear. The CDR3 totals 11 residues. Germline V lookup: CDR1 MNHEY, CDR2 SVGAGI. Trimming left V 7 bases short and J 5 bases short, with 8 bases between. The CDR3 region is CASKKGTEAFF. Here the CDR3 DNA reads TGTGCCAGCAAGAAGGGTACTGAAGCTTTCTTT.

This sequence joins TRBV14 and TRBJ2-2; D unresolved. From germline, CDR1 is SGHDN and CDR2 FVKESK. This CDR3 region has 14 residues. Trimming took 1 base from V and 6 from J, leaving 9 bases between them. The CDR3 loop reads CASSQVSFSGELFF. The CDR3, as DNA: TGTGCCAGCAGCCAAGTGTCCTTTTCCGGGGAGCTGTTTTTT.

This rearrangement joins TRBV7-6 to TRBJ2-7; 11 bases fit TRBD2. The CDR3 has 17 amino acids. The germline V gene has CDR1 SGHVS and CDR2 FNYEAQ. J was trimmed by 1 base and V by 6 bases; bases with no gene match: 11. The CDR3 nucleotides are TGTGCCAGCAGTCGGGGACTAGCGGAGGACCTGTCCTACGAGCAGTACTTC. Its translation: CASSRGLAEDLSYEQYF.

The J gene is TRBJ2-6, the V gene TRBV23-1; D tentatively reads TRBD1 or TRBD2 (5 bases each). TRBV23-1 is designated an ORF whose function remains uncertain. V dropped 6 bases and J dropped 3 bases, with 12 bases sitting between them. CDR3 length: 15 amino acids. This CDR3 reads CASSPRGGGANVLTF. The CDR3 nucleotides are TGCGCCAGCAGCCCCCGGGGCGGTGGGGCCAACGTCCTGACTTTC.

This clonotype was seen once. The gene calls are TRBV14 and TRBJ2-1, with 7 bases that match TRBD1. The V segment lost 4 bases and the J segment 4 bases; nucleotides outside the gene matches: 10. CDR1 and CDR2 (germline): SGHDN, FVKESK. The CDR3 is made up of 16 amino acids. The chain's CDR3 is CASSRDRDRRYNEQFF. CDR3 nucleotides: TGTGCCAGCAGCCGGGACCGGGACAGACGTTACAATGAGCAGTTCTTC.

The rearrangement joins TRBV30 to TRBJ2-5; D possibly matches TRBD1 or TRBD2 (6 bases each). The germline gives CDR1 GTSNPN, CDR2 SVGIG (reference sequence). CDR3 length equals 13 residues. The ends were cut back, 2 bases at V and 4 bases at J, with 11 bases in the middle. CDR3 residues: CAWSKTGAETQYF. DNA of the CDR3: TGTGCCTGGAGTAAGACGGGGGCAGAGACCCAGTACTTC.

The chain carries TRBV20-1 and TRBJ2-1; TRBD2 might be the D (6 bases). The length of the CDR3 is 15 residues. In germline, CDR1 is DFQATT, CDR2 SNEGSKA (reference sequence). Trimming removed 0 bases at V and 7 bases at J, with 16 bases between. The CDR3 region is CSARDGLSPGNEQFF. The CDR3 DNA follows: TGCAGTGCTAGAGACGGACTATCCCCCGGGAATGAGCAGTTCTTC.

This clonotype was observed a single time. The chain recombines TRBV5-1 with TRBJ1-5, with 7 bases matching TRBD1. This CDR3 contains 14 residues. Losses at the gene ends were 4 bases for V and 5 bases for J; bases not matched to a gene: 6. CDR1 is SGHRS, CDR2 YFSETQ, per germline. The CDR3 DNA sequence: TGCGCCAGCAGCCCGACAGGGCCCCATCAGCCCCAGCATTTT. Protein product: CASSPTGPHQPQHF.

The V and J genes are TRBV4-1 and TRBJ2-5; the D is unclear. V was trimmed by 0 bases and J by 5 bases, leaving 13 bases between them. CDR1 is MGHRA and CDR2 is YSYEKL in the germline V gene. This CDR3 spans 15 amino acids. CDR3 sequence reads: CASSQEKRFSETQYF. In nucleotides, the CDR3 is TGCGCCAGCAGCCAAGAAAAACGGTTTTCGGAGACCCAGTACTTC.

The rearrangement uses TRBV29-1 and TRBJ2-1; no firm D call. Trimming removed 5 bases at V and 3 bases at J, with 8 bases between. Germline V gene data show CDR1 as SQVTM and CDR2 as ANQGSEA. The CDR3 is 12 amino acids. CDR3 protein: CSVPGNYNEQFF. CDR3 sequence (DNA): TGCAGCGTTCCTGGAAACTACAATGAGCAGTTCTTC.

The J gene is TRBJ2-3, the V gene TRBV7-2, with D perhaps matching TRBD2 (5 bases). CDR1 is SGHTA, CDR2 FQGNSA, per germline. The CDR3 is 15 residues long. The V gene lost 4 bases and the J gene lost 0 bases, with 11 bases spanning the gap. Here the CDR3 reads CASSSQTTSTDTQYF. The CDR3 DNA sequence: TGTGCCAGCAGCTCCCAGACTACCAGCACAGATACGCAGTATTTT.

V usage is TRBV18 and J usage is TRBJ2-7; TRBD1 matches 8 bases. The ends lost 3 bases at V and 6 bases at J; junction bases unmatched: 1. The germline V gene encodes CDR1 KGHSH and CDR2 LQKENI. The CDR3 contains 12 residues. This chain's CDR3 is CASSPDRGEQYF. The CDR3 DNA reads TGTGCCAGCTCACCTGACAGGGGCGAGCAGTACTTC.

V gene TRBV2 combines with J gene TRBJ2-3, with no clear D. Germline lookup yields CDR1 SNHLY and CDR2 FYNNEI. The germline V and J ends were trimmed by 4 bases and 0 bases, with 14 bases remaining between them. The CDR3 has 16 amino acids. This CDR3 is CASSVRAVTSTDTQYF. The CDR3 region has the DNA TGTGCCAGCAGTGTTCGGGCGGTTACTAGCACAGATACGCAGTATTTT.

J is TRBJ1-1 and V is TRBV20-1; 10 bases fit TRBD1. J gave up 5 bases and V 6 bases, and 9 bases lay outside the gene matches. The CDR3 runs 14 residues. Germline V gene lookup returns CDR1 DFQATT and CDR2 SNEGSKA (reference sequence). The CDR3 DNA reads TGCAGTGCACTCTCCGGGACAGGGGATACTGAAGCTTTCTTT. Protein: CSALSGTGDTEAFF.

The chain combines TRBV9 with TRBJ2-6; D may be TRBD1 or TRBD2 (5 bases each). V lost 0 bases to trimming and J lost 4 bases, with 11 bases between them. The germline V gene encodes CDR1 SGDLS and CDR2 YYNGEE. The CDR3 is made up of 16 amino acids. The CDR3 loop reads CASSVGGFGGANVLTF. CDR3 bases: TGTGCCAGCAGCGTAGGGGGGTTTGGAGGGGCCAACGTCCTGACTTTC.

The rearrangement joins TRBV10-3 to TRBJ1-5; 7 nucleotides match TRBD1. CDR3 length: 16 amino acids. Per germline, CDR1 ENHRY and CDR2 SYGVKD. The ends lost 2 bases at V and 4 bases at J; junction bases unmatched: 8. The CDR3: CAISENLDRSNQPQHF. CDR3 nucleotides: TGTGCCATCAGTGAGAATTTGGACAGGTCAAATCAGCCCCAGCATTTT.

The J gene is TRBJ2-1, the V gene TRBV27, with TRBD2 identical over 9 bases. Germline CDR1 reads MNHEY; CDR2 reads SMNVEV (reference sequence). After removal of 0 bases from V and 6 bases from J, the junction contained 15 bases not matched to a gene. The CDR3 is made up of 19 amino acids. CDR3 coding DNA: TGTGCCAGCAGTTTATCCAGAGGGGGAGCGGGAGGCTGGGGCAATGAGCAGTTCTTC. It yields the protein CASSLSRGGAGGWGNEQFF.

The V and J genes are TRBV3-1 and TRBJ1-5; 8 bases agree with TRBD1. The trim removed 2 bases at V and 15 bases at J, leaving 9 bases unmatched. The CDR3 spans 13 residues. The germline gives CDR1 LGHDT, CDR2 YNNKEL (reference sequence). This CDR3 reads CASSQNHGTGVHF. CDR3 coding DNA: TGTGCCAGCAGCCAAAACCACGGGACAGGAGTGCATTTT.

The rearrangement links TRBV4-1 to TRBJ1-2; TRBD1 might be the D (5 bases). The CDR3 extends over 15 amino acids. Germline V gene data show CDR1 as MGHRA and CDR2 as YSYEKL. Trimming shortened V by 4 bases and J by 2 bases, and 14 bases separated the two germline ends. CDR3 amino acids: CASSRPLRGNYGYTF. The CDR3 DNA reads as TGCGCCAGCAGCCGGCCTTTGAGGGGCAACTATGGCTACACCTTC.